One sample yielded the 27 T cell receptor delta chains listed below, sequenced in a study of gamma-delta T cells after stem cell transplantation. TCRdb re-called the RT-PCR reads via CATT. The sample carries 2,000 to 3,000 delta-chain clones, over 5% recorded once. The material sequenced was gamma-delta T cells. These receptors came from a human donor. It is not recorded whose cells these are; they may come from a transplant donor.

This clone was recorded a few times. A far larger clone is off by one base, so a read error is likely. The genes are TRDV2 and TRDJ1, with 12 bases lining up with TRDD3. CDR3 length: 16 amino acids. Germline V gene lookup returns CDR1 GEAIGNYY and CDR2 EKD. The trim removed 5 bases at V and 2 bases at J, leaving 8 bases unmatched. The CDR3 bases are TGTGCCTGTGGCCCACTGGGGGATACTGGGACCGATAAACTCATCTTT. Residues: CACGPLGDTGTDKLIF.

This clone was found a few times. TCRdb attributes to this sequence the protein of a much larger clone, which differs from the DNA translation at residue 4; a read error is likely, and the protein displayed is translated from the DNA. J is TRDJ1 and V is TRDV2, with 9 nucleotides matching TRDD3. J gave up 0 bases and V 5 bases, and 12 bases lay outside the gene matches. This CDR3 has 17 amino acids. Germline V gene sequence: CDR1 GEAIGNYY, CDR2 EKD. For the CDR3, the DNA is TGTGCCTGTGGCTCTTTACTGGGGGACCGGCACACCGATAAACTCATCTTT. Amino acids: CACGSLLGDRHTDKLIF.

In its sample, this clone was seen a few times. This chain uses TRDV2 with TRDJ1; the match to TRDD3 covers 10 bases. The CDR3 consists of 18 residues. Germline CDR1 and CDR2: GEAIGNYY and EKD. V shed 0 bases and J 4 bases; nucleotides not matched to a gene: 13. In DNA, the CDR3 is TGTGCCTGTGACACCGTCGGTACTGGGGGATGCGAGGGCGATAAACTCATCTTT. It translates to CACDTVGTGGCEGDKLIF.

Worth noting for this clone: This may be a read error, as it is one base from a much larger clone. This specimen includes other DNA sequences encoding the same CDR3. The CDR3 sequence: CACSPLGATYTDKLIF. The CDR3 DNA follows: TGTGCCTGTTCTCCACTGGGGGCTACCTACACCGATAAACTCATCTTT. The chain has TRDV2 and TRDJ1, with TRDD3 matching over 8 bases. Trimming removed 6 bases from V and 0 bases from J; junction bases left unmatched: 11. Germline CDR1 and CDR2: GEAIGNYY and EKD. The CDR3 covers 16 residues.

This clone rates as medium-sized. The rearrangement uses TRDV2 and TRDJ1; the match to TRDD3 covers 13 bases. V was clipped by 3 bases and J by 3 bases; unmatched bases: 6. Germline V lookup: CDR1 GEAIGNYY, CDR2 EKD. This CDR3 has 16 amino acids. CDR3 amino acids: CACDLLGDTMADKLIF. The DNA for the CDR3 is TGTGCCTGTGACTTACTGGGGGATACGATGGCCGATAAACTCATCTTT.

There are a few counts of this clone. This may be a read error: a much more frequent sequence differs by one nucleotide. J is TRDJ1 and V is TRDV2; a possible D gene is TRDD2 (6 bases). Germline-derived CDR1 and CDR2 are GEAIGNYY and EKD. There are 15 residues in the CDR3. CDR3 loop: CACDALLRDTDNLIF. In DNA form, the CDR3 reads TGTGCCTGTGACGCCCTCCTACGCGATACCGATAACCTCATCTTT.

For this clone: The amino acid sequence in TCRdb belongs to a much larger clone and departs from this DNA's translation at residue 9, likely a sequencing read error; the sequence shown is translated from the DNA. This chain links TRDV2 with TRDJ1; a possible D gene is TRDD3 (6 bases). Trimming removed 0 bases from V and 3 bases from J, with 19 bases in between. The CDR3 totals 17 residues. The germline V gene has CDR1 GEAIGNYY and CDR2 EKD. The CDR3: CACDTVGGHTGPDKLIF. DNA of the CDR3: TGTGCCTGTGACACCGTCGGGGGACACACCGGCCCCGATAAACTCATCTTT.

This clone was counted between two and nine times. This likely traces to a read error, being one base from a far larger clone. The same CDR3 can be traced to other DNA sequences in this sample. The rearrangement joins TRDV2 to TRDJ1; 7 nucleotides agree with TRDD3. In germline, CDR1 is GEAIGNYY, CDR2 EKD. This CDR3 region has 18 residues. The CDR3 here is CACDTVVGEKRYTDKLIF. CDR3 nucleotides: TGTGCCTGCGACACCGTGGTGGGGGAAAAGCGGTACACCGATAAACTCATCTTT.

This clone was counted a few times. The chain couples TRDV1 to TRDJ1, with D unclear. V shed 5 bases and J shed 1 base, with 17 bases lying between them. Germline CDR1 reads TSWWSYY; CDR2 reads QGS. The CDR3 covers 16 residues. The CDR3 DNA sequence: TGTGCTCTTGGGCTCACGAAGGGGTTAGGCACCGATAAACTCATCTTT. Its translation: CALGLTKGLGTDKLIF.

This clone is labeled medium-sized. The chain recombines TRDV2 with TRDJ1; 10 bases map to TRDD3. The CDR3 length is 21 residues. After removal of 0 bases from V and 1 base from J, the junction contained 19 bases not matched to a gene. From germline, CDR1 is GEAIGNYY and CDR2 EKD. The CDR3 nucleotides are TGTGCCTGTGACACCGTGCAACTGGGGGATCCTCGCTTACCCTTCACCGATAAACTCATCTTT. It encodes CACDTVQLGDPRLPFTDKLIF.

As to this clone: The protein that TCRdb holds for this DNA derives from a much larger clone and differs from the translated DNA at residue 10, which likely indicates a read error; the protein shown here is translated from the DNA. The chain employs TRDV2 and TRDJ3; maybe TRDD3 (6 bases). There are 16 residues in the CDR3. Germline assignment: CDR1 GEAIGNYY and CDR2 EKD. The CDR3 nucleotides are TGTGCCTGTGACCCGATACGCGTCTGGGGCACCCGACAGATGTTTTTC. Translation gives CACDPIRVWGTRQMFF.

This clone was seen only a few times. With only one base between it and a far larger clone, this is likely a read error. Other nucleotide sequences from this sample produce the same CDR3. The chain couples TRDV2 to TRDJ1, with D possibly being TRDD3 (5 bases). CDR3 length equals 14 residues. Looked up from germline, CDR1 is GEAIGNYY and CDR2 is EKD. The chain's CDR3 is CACDTLVGNDKLIF. The CDR3 nucleotides read TGTGCCTGCGACACCCTGGTGGGGAACGATAAACTCATCTTT.

Turning to this clone: The translation of this DNA and the TCRdb protein of a much larger clone differ at residue 5, probably owing to a read error; the protein shown here is translated from the DNA. The chain is built from TRDV2 and TRDJ3, with 13 bases that match TRDD3. Germline V CDR1 and CDR2: GEAIGNYY, EKD. The CDR3 totals 20 residues. The CDR3 sequence is CACDSVLGDTRSCDTRPMFF. The CDR3, as DNA: TGTGCCTGTGACTCCGTACTGGGGGATACGCGGTCCTGTGACACCCGACCGATGTTTTTC.

By sample share, this clone is medium-sized (0.01 to 0.1%). This chain links TRDV2 with TRDJ1; TRDD3 matches 7 bases. The CDR3 has 15 amino acids. V lost 2 bases to trimming and J lost 2 bases; unmatched junction nucleotides: 7. CDR1 and CDR2 from the germline V gene are GEAIGNYY and EKD. The DNA for the CDR3 is TGTGCCTGTGACAGGCTGGGGGTGTCAACCGATAAACTCATCTTT. It encodes CACDRLGVSTDKLIF.

This clone has a handful of counts. This could be a read error, since a much larger clone is one nucleotide away. V and J are TRDV2 and TRDJ1, with 8 nucleotides matching TRDD3. The CDR3 extends over 16 amino acids. Germline loops: CDR1 GEAIGNYY, CDR2 EKD. V lost 3 bases, J lost 0 bases, and 8 bases stayed unmatched. CDR3 loop: CACDELGATYTDKLIF. CDR3 nucleotide sequence: TGTGCCTGTGACGAACTGGGGGCTACGTACACCGATAAACTCATCTTT.

A note on this clone: One end of the junction does not line up with germline, which may come from a read error. The rearrangement joins TRDV1 to TRDJ1; 9 bases match TRDD2. The CDR3 runs 22 residues. Germline lookup yields CDR1 TSWWSYY and CDR2 QGS. In DNA form, the CDR3 reads TGTGCTCTTGGGACCCACCTTCCTACTCCAACCGGGGGGGCTCCGTACACCGATAAACCCATCTTT. It codes for CALGTHLPTPTGGAPYTDKPIF.

This clone counts as medium-sized (0.01 to 0.1%). V and J are TRDV2 and TRDJ1; TRDD3 aligns across 12 bases. The CDR3 extends over 19 amino acids. The ends lost 3 bases at V and 0 bases at J; junction bases unmatched: 13. Germline CDR1 is GEAIGNYY and CDR2 is EKD. Written as DNA, the CDR3 is TGTGCCTGTGACCCACTCCAGAGTACTGGGGGATACTACACCGATAAACTCATCTTT. It is translated as CACDPLQSTGGYYTDKLIF.

As for this clone: A much larger clone differs by one base, so this may be a read error. The same CDR3 can be traced to other DNA sequences in this sample. The chain combines TRDV2 with TRDJ1; 11 nucleotides line up with TRDD3. CDR3 length equals 15 residues. CDR1 is GEAIGNYY, CDR2 EKD, per germline. CDR3 nucleotides: TGTGCCTGTGACGGACTGGGGGATAGGACCGACAAACTCATCTTT. This codes for CACDGLGDRTDKLIF.

Only a few counts were recorded for this clone. Sequence at one end of the junction differs from germline and may be a read error. Other DNA sequences in the same sample also yield this CDR3. The chain employs TRDV2 and TRDJ1; 8 bases are shared with TRDD3. The CDR3 sequence is 18 residues long. Germline assignment: CDR1 GEAIGNYY and CDR2 EKD. The CDR3 spells CACDRLAGDTLDTDKLIF. CDR3 coding DNA: TGTGCCTGTGACCGGTTAGCTGGGGATACCTTAGACACCGATAAGCTCATCTTT.

This chain joins TRDV2 and TRDJ1; 7 bases are shared with TRDD3. The germline CDR1 and CDR2 sequences are GEAIGNYY and EKD. Trimming took 4 bases from V and 2 from J; bases not matched to a gene: 6. The CDR3 consists of 14 residues. The CDR3 loop reads CACETLGATDKLIF. The CDR3 DNA is TGTGCCTGTGAAACGCTGGGGGCTACCGATAAACTCATCTTT.

This clone was observed a handful of times. A much larger clone sits a single nucleotide away, making a read error possible. This sample also contains other DNA sequences that code for the same CDR3. The chain has TRDV2 and TRDJ1, with D tentatively TRDD3 (6 bases). Trimming cost V 3 bases and J 5 bases, with 24 bases left between them. Germline lookup yields CDR1 GEAIGNYY and CDR2 EKD. CDR3 size: 17 residues. As DNA, the CDR3 is TGTGCCTGTGACCCCGTCGTACTGGGACTCGAAGGAGATAAACTCATCTTT. Translation gives CACDPVVLGLEGDKLIF.

This clone was recorded a few times. This likely came from a read error, as a far larger clone is one base away. The V call is TRDV2, the J call TRDJ3; D possibly corresponds to TRDD3 (5 bases). The CDR3 spans 18 residues. Germline assignment: CDR1 GEAIGNYY and CDR2 EKD. Written as DNA, the CDR3 is TGTGCCTGTGGCACCGTACTGGTAGACTCCTGGGACACCCGACAGATGTTTTTC. This gives the protein CACGTVLVDSWDTRQMFF.

This clone was counted between two and nine times. This may be a read error, as it is one base from a much larger clone. The genes are TRDV2 and TRDJ1; D is unclear. Germline V gives CDR1 GEAIGNYY, CDR2 EKD. There are 18 residues in the CDR3. The V and J ends lost 0 bases and 0 bases respectively, with 19 bases between them. CDR3 nucleotide sequence: TGTGCCTGTGACACCCTTGGTCTGGAGGACTTAAACACCGATAAACTCATCTTT. It yields the protein CACDTLGLEDLNTDKLIF.

A note on this clone: A much more abundant neighbour one base away suggests this may be a read error. The rearrangement joins TRDV2 to TRDJ1; D call uncertain. With 3 bases removed from V and 1 base from J, the gap between germline ends came to 14 bases. The CDR3 loop spans 15 amino acids. Germline loops: CDR1 GEAIGNYY, CDR2 EKD. The CDR3 here is CACDGLEAGTDKLIF. As DNA, the CDR3 is TGTGCCTGTGACGGGCTGGAGGCCGGCACCGATAAACTCATCTTT.

This clone is termed medium-sized. V gene TRDV2 combines with J gene TRDJ1, with D perhaps matching TRDD3 (5 bases). There are 14 residues in the CDR3. V dropped 3 bases and J dropped 4 bases, with 14 bases sitting between them. The germline CDR1 and CDR2 sequences are GEAIGNYY and EKD. This CDR3 is CACDPLGDRDKLIF. The DNA of the CDR3 is TGTGCCTGTGACCCGCTAGGGGACCGCGATAAACTCATCTTT.

Concerning this clone itself: This may be a read error, as it is one base from a much larger clone. V gene TRDV2 combines with J gene TRDJ1; perhaps TRDD3 as D (5 bases). The V end lost 1 base, the J end lost 3 bases, and 23 bases lay between the germline ends. CDR1 is GEAIGNYY, CDR2 EKD, per germline. The length of the CDR3 is 18 residues. The CDR3 sequence is CACDTEWILGDNADKLIF. DNA of the CDR3: TGTGCCTGTGACACTGAATGGATATTAGGCGATAACGCCGATAAACTCATCTTT.

As for this clone: The protein that TCRdb holds for this DNA derives from a much larger clone and differs from the translated DNA at residue 13, which likely indicates a read error; the protein shown here is translated from the DNA. J is TRDJ3 and V is TRDV2, with 10 bases matching TRDD3. This CDR3 contains 20 residues. Per the germline V gene, CDR1 is GEAIGNYY and CDR2 is EKD. The CDR3: CACDTVLGDASSCDTRQMFF. The CDR3 DNA reads as TGTGCCTGTGACACCGTACTGGGGGATGCCAGCTCCTGTGACACCCGACAGATGTTTTTC.